This T cell receptor beta chain was sequenced in a study of identical twins. Overall study results and limits: Out-of-frame alpha sequences shared by twins were enriched for low generation probability. A cross-sectional statistical analysis, not follow-up of the same donors, supported the conclusions.

Unique molecular identifiers were present on the cDNA, which also gained a universal primer site by template switching. A single record per CDR3 protein comes from TCRdb applying MiXCR to the 5' RACE reads. The sample has 300,000 to 400,000 distinct CDR3 sequences; 7% to 9.5% are singletons. Each donor was a healthy Caucasian. Ten or more counts support this clonotype. The antigen remains undetermined. The V gene's germline CDR1 is DFQATT and CDR2 SNEGSKA (reference sequence). The CDR3 is made up of 13 amino acids. The V gene end was trimmed by 7 bases and the J gene end by 6 bases; junction bases not matched to a gene: 8.

The chain links TRBV20-1 to TRBJ2-1; TRBD1 matches 8 bases. Material for sequencing was naive T cells sorted from blood. This receptor was obtained from a woman aged 45-65 years in good health. The DNA of the CDR3 is TGCAGTGAAGCCCAGGGGGCCCGCAATGAGCAGTTCTTC. It codes for CSEAQGARNEQFF.